This T cell receptor (beta chain) was documented in a study of blood T cell repertoires in COVID-19. Study-level background: The study drew acute and convalescent COVID-19 samples from the United States, Italy and Spain. PBMCs, B-cell-depleted T cells, or T cells were the source of the cDNA or gDNA that made up the material.

Under the authors' procedure: Using reference gene primer amplification, nucleated cell counts were estimated. Libraries were prepared by immunoSEQ multiplex PCR; TCRdb keeps only in-frame clonotypes and omits some of them. V and J calls and clone size come straight from that table; D and trimming were deduced from the DNA. The sample lists approximately 160,000 clones, about four fifths occurring once. CDR1 is SGHRS and CDR2 is YFSETQ in the germline V gene. This CDR3 has 14 amino acids. J was trimmed by 15 bases and V by 4 bases; bases with no gene match: 12. The sequenced material came from peripheral blood. V usage is TRBV5-1 and J usage is TRBJ2-1; TRBD2 agrees at 11 bases. The source of this sequence is a middle-aged man who had recovered from COVID-19. The CDR3 coding sequence is TGCGCCAGCAGCCACGATCTAGCGGGAGGCACCCGGTTCTTC. Its protein product is CASSHDLAGGTRFF. Together with reference TRBV5-1 and TRBJ2-1, the CDR3 gives the full variable domain: KAGVTQTPRYLIKTRGQQVTLSCSPISGHRSVSWYQQTPGQGLQFLFEYFSETQRNKGNFPGRFSGRQFSNSRSEMNVSTLELGDSALYLCASSHDLAGGTRFFGPGTRLTVL.